The T cell receptor (beta chain) described here comes from a study of T cell responses to AZD1222 COVID-19 vaccine. Whole-study findings and limits: Sampled repertoires all dated from after the peak T cell response. Increased Spike-specific TCR breadth and depth were observed after two AZD1222 doses. It should be noted that donors were predominantly white British and more often female, and clonal diversity was possibly underestimated. Baseline seropositives among AZD1222 recipients totaled only five or six.

Germline V CDR1 and CDR2: GTSNPN, SVGIG (reference sequence). The V gene end was trimmed by 3 bases and the J gene end by 1 base; junction bases not matched to a gene: 3. This CDR3 is built from 14 residues. Regarding this clone: Antigen specificity is unknown.

Clones were read by immunoSEQ multiplex PCR, and TCRdb kept only the in-frame ones, dropping some. Among more than 100,000 clones listed, around 92% were seen once. Specimen: peripheral blood, collected 28 days after the second AZD1222 dose. The chain couples TRBV30 to TRBJ2-5, with TRBD1 matching over 9 bases. The receptor's source is an adult who received the AZD1222 COVID-19 vaccine. CDR3 protein: CAWSLTGGQETQYF. The CDR3 region has the DNA TGTGCCTGGAGCTTGACAGGGGGCCAAGAGACCCAGTACTTC.